This T cell receptor (beta chain) was obtained from a study of CD4 and CD8 cells across lung adenocarcinoma regions. Samples came from patients with localized non-small cell lung adenocarcinoma. TCRdb re-called the PCR reads through MiXCR, storing one row per CDR3 protein. The repertoire consists of 7,500 to 8,000 distinct CDR3 sequences, with around 58% occurring once and the leading ten covering roughly a quarter. The TCR originated in a female donor with lung adenocarcinoma. The CD4 and CD8 labels of this study may be unreliable. Sequences were obtained from CD4+ T cells from the center of a lung tumor.

The CDR3: CSARHITGTSGRGEETQYF. CDR3 coding DNA: TGCAGTGCTAGACATATAACCGGGACTAGCGGGAGAGGGGAAGAGACCCAGTACTTC. The chain links TRBV20-1 to TRBJ2-5, with 14 bases aligning to TRBD2. The CDR3 is made up of 19 amino acids. The germline V gene has CDR1 DFQATT and CDR2 SNEGSKA (reference sequence). The V segment lost 2 bases and the J segment 3 bases; nucleotides outside the gene matches: 14.